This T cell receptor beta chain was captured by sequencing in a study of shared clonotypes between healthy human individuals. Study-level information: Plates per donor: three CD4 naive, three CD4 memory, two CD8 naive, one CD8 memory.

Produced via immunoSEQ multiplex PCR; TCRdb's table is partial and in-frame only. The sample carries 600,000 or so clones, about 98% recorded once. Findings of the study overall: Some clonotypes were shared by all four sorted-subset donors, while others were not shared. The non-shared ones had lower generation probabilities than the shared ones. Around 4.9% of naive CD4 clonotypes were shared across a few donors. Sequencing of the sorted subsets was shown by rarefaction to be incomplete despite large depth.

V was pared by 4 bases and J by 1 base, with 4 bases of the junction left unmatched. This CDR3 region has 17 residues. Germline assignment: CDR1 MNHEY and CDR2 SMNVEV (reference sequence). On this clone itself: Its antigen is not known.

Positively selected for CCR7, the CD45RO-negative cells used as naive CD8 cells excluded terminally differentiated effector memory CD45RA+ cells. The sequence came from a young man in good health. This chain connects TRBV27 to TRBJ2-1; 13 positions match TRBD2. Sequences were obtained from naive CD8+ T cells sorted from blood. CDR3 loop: CASSSLTSGRSYNEQFF. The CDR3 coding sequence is TGTGCCAGCAGTTCCCTGACTAGCGGGAGGTCCTACAATGAGCAGTTCTTC.